The entry that follows covers one T cell receptor (beta chain) sequence. Its matching antigen is unknown. This specimen belongs to a study of cytomegalovirus exposure and HLA in healthy donors. Points from the study as a whole: A cluster of highly shared sequence variants was likely a sequencing artifact. Researchers left out some V segments, among them TRBV6-2 and TRBV6-3, as indistinguishable. In an earlier analysis, about 87% or about 30%: the productive usage of most TCR beta V segments.

Trimming removed 6 bases at V and 6 bases at J, with 12 bases between. The germline V gene has CDR1 MDHEN and CDR2 SYDVKM. The CDR3 covers 13 residues. At collection, donors were nominally healthy, but unrecorded immune exposures were probable. 60 Vbeta and 13 Jbeta primers were used in PCR. TCRdb keeps only in-frame clones here, not all; method: immunoSEQ multiplex PCR. The sample's table shows around 37,000 clones. The V gene is TRBV28, the J gene TRBJ1-5; D is unresolved. The sample comprised PBMCs. The clonotype originates from a human donor in good health. This CDR3 is CASRQKAGQPQHF. In DNA, the CDR3 is TGTGCCAGCAGGCAGAAGGCGGGTCAGCCCCAGCATTTT.